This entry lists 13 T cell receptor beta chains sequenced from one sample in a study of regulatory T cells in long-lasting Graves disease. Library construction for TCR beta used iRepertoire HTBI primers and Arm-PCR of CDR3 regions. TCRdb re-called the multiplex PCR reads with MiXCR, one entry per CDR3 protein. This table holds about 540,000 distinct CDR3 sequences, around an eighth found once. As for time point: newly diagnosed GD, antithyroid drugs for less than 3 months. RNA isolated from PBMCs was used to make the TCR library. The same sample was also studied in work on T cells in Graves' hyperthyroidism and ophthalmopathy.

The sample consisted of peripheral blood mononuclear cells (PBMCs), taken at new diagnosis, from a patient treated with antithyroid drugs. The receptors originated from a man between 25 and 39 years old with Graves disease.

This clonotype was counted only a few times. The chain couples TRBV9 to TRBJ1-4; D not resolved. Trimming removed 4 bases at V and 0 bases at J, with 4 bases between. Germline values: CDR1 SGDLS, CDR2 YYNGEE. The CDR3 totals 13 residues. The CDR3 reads CASSKSTNEKLFF. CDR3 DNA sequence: TGTGCCAGCAGCAAGTCAACTAATGAAAAACTGTTTTTT.

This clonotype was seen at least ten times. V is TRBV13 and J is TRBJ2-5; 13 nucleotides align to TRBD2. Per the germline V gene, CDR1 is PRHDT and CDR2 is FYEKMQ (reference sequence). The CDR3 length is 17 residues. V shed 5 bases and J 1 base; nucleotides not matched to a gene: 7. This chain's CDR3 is CASSRRLAGGFQETQYF. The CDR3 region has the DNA TGTGCCAGCAGCCGGCGACTAGCGGGAGGCTTCCAAGAGACCCAGTACTTC.

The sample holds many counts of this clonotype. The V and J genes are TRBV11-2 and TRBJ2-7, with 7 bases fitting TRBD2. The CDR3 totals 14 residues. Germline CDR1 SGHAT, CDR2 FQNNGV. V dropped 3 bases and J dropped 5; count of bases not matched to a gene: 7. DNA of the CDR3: TGTGCCAGCAGCTTGTTACGGGGGGACCACGAGCAGTACTTC. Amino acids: CASSLLRGDHEQYF.

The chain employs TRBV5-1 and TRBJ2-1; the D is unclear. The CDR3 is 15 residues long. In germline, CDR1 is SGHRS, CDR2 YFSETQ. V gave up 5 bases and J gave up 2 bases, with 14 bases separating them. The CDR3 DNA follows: TGCGCCAGCAGAGTGGCAGGTGTTACCTACAATGAGCAGTTCTTC. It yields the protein CASRVAGVTYNEQFF.

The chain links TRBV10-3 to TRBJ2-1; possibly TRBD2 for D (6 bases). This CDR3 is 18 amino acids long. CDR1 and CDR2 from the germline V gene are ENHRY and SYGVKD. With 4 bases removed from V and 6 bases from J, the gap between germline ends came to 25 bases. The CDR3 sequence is CAISGPPRGRVGGNEQFF. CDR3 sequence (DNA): TGTGCCATCAGTGGACCCCCTCGGGGTCGGGTGGGAGGCAATGAGCAGTTCTTC.

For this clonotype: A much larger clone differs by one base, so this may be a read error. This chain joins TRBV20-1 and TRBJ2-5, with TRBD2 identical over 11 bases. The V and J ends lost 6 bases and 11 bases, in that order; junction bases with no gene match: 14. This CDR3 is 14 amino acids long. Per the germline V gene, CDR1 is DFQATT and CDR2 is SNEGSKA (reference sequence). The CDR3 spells CSATSGISYNEQYF. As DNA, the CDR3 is TGCAGTGCGACTAGCGGGATCTCCTACAATGAGCAGTACTTC.

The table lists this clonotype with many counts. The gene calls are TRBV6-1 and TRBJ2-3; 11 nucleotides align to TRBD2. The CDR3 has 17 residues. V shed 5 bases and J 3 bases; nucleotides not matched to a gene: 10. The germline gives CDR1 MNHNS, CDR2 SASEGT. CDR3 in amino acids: CASSPKLAGVGTDTQYF. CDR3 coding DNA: TGTGCCAGCAGTCCAAAACTAGCGGGAGTTGGTACAGATACGCAGTATTTT.

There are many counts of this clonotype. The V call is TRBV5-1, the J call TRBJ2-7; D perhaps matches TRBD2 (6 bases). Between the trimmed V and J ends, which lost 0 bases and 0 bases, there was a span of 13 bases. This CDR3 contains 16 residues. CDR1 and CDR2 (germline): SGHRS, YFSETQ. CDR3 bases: TGCGCCAGCAGCTTGGCCACGGGGACTGACTCCTACGAGCAGTACTTC. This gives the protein CASSLATGTDSYEQYF.

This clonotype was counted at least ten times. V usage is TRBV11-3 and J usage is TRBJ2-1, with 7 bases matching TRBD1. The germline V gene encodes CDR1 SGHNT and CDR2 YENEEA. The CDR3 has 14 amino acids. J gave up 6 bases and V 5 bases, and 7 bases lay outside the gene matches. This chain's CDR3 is CASSGDSISNEQFF. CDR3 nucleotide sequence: TGTGCCAGCAGCGGGGACAGTATTTCCAATGAGCAGTTCTTC.

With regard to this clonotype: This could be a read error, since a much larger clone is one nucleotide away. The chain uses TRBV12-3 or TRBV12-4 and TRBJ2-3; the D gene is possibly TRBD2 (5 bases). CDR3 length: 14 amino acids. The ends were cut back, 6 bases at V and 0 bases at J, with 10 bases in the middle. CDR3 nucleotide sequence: TGTGCCAGCAGAAAGCGGACTAGCACAGATACGCAGTATTTT. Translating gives CASRKRTSTDTQYF.

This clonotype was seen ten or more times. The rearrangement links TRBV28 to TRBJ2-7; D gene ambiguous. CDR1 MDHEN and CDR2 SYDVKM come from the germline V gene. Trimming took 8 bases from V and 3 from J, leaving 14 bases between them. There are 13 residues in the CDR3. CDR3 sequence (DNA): TGTGCCAGCGCCGACTCCGTCATCTACGAGCAGTACTTC. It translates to CASADSVIYEQYF.

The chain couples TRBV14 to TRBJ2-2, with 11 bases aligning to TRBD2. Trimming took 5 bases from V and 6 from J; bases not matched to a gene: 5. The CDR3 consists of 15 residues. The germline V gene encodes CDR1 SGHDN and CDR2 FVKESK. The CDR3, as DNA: TGTGCCAGCAGCAAACTAGCGGGAGCGCCCGGGGAGCTGTTTTTT. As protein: CASSKLAGAPGELFF.

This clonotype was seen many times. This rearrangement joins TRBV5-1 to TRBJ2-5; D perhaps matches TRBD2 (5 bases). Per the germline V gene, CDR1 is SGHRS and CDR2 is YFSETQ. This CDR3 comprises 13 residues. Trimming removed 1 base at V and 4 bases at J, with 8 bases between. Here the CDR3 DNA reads TGCGCCAGCAGCTTGTCCGCGGGAGAGACCCAGTACTTC. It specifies CASSLSAGETQYF.